These 25 T cell receptor beta chains share one sample of origin, sequenced in a study of cytomegalovirus exposure and HLA in healthy donors. Measured with immunoSEQ multiplex PCR; TCRdb has only the in-frame clones, and not every one. Of around 70,000 clones detected, 90% to 95% appear once; the ten largest clones hold approximately 1.5%. The sample comprised PBMCs. These receptors were obtained from a man aged 18 to 30 in good health and CMV-seropositive.

This chain uses TRBV9 with TRBJ2-1; TRBD2 matches 9 bases. The CDR3 extends over 16 amino acids. Losses at the gene ends were 3 bases for V and 0 bases for J; bases not matched to a gene: 4. Germline values: CDR1 SGDLS, CDR2 YYNGEE. The CDR3 reads CASSGLAGSSYNEQFF. CDR3 coding DNA: TGTGCCAGCAGCGGCCTAGCGGGAAGCTCCTACAATGAGCAGTTCTTC.

This clone has a single count. This chain links TRBV4-2 with TRBJ2-7; 14 bases line up with TRBD2. Germline V gene sequence: CDR1 LGHNA, CDR2 YNFKEQ. CDR3 size: 15 residues. With 1 base clipped from V and 10 bases from J, the junction kept 6 bases outside the gene matches. CDR3 loop: CASSQGGTSGSGQYF. The DNA for the CDR3 is TGTGCCAGCAGCCAAGGGGGGACTAGCGGGAGTGGACAGTACTTC.

This clone was recorded once. The chain has TRBV5-1 and TRBJ2-3; TRBD1 might be the D (6 bases). V was cut by 6 bases and J by 1 base, with 12 bases left in between. The germline CDR1 and CDR2 sequences are SGHRS and YFSETQ. The CDR3 has 14 amino acids. The CDR3 bases are TGCGCCAGCAAGGGGGAGATGGGCACAGATACGCAGTATTTT. The encoded protein is CASKGEMGTDTQYF.

This clone appeared a single time. This chain links TRBV28 with TRBJ1-1; no clear D. V lost 4 bases, J lost 4 bases, and 13 bases lay in between. Germline V lookup: CDR1 MDHEN, CDR2 SYDVKM. CDR3 length equals 14 residues. The CDR3 protein is CASSSRRGSTEAFF. CDR3 coding DNA: TGTGCCAGCAGTTCGAGACGTGGGAGCACTGAAGCTTTCTTT.

This chain joins TRBV2 and TRBJ1-3; D is unclear. Germline assignment: CDR1 SNHLY and CDR2 FYNNEI. The CDR3 contains 10 residues. The germline V and J ends were trimmed by 7 bases and 4 bases, with 2 bases remaining between them. CDR3 nucleotides: TGTGCCAGCACAGGAAACACCATATATTTT. Translation: CASTGNTIYF.

The chain carries TRBV5-6 and TRBJ2-1; D is undetermined. This CDR3 region has 16 residues. Germline V CDR1 and CDR2: SGHDT, YYEEEE. The V end was cut by 1 base, the J end by 2 bases, with 13 bases between. This CDR3 reads CASSLSSEWAYNEQFF. The CDR3 DNA sequence: TGTGCCAGCAGCTTGTCGTCGGAGTGGGCCTACAATGAGCAGTTCTTC.

The chain is built from TRBV5-1 and TRBJ2-5; maybe TRBD2 (5 bases). Germline CDR1 reads SGHRS; CDR2 reads YFSETQ. The CDR3 totals 15 residues. The V end lost 3 bases, the J end lost 2 bases, and 14 bases lay between the germline ends. The CDR3 protein is CASSSASGFQETQYF. The CDR3 coding sequence is TGCGCCAGCAGCTCCGCTTCGGGATTTCAAGAGACCCAGTACTTC.

V is TRBV19 and J is TRBJ1-5; D gene unclear. The germline V gene encodes CDR1 LNHDA and CDR2 SQIVND (reference sequence). The V and J ends lost 6 bases and 4 bases respectively, with 13 bases between them. This CDR3 is built from 14 residues. The CDR3 region has the DNA TGTGCCAGTAGGCAGACGGCGGGGAATCAGCCCCAGCATTTT. Its protein is CASRQTAGNQPQHF.

This clone showed up just once. V and J are TRBV28 and TRBJ1-2, with 7 bases aligning to TRBD1. Trimming removed 5 bases from V and 14 bases from J; junction bases left unmatched: 11. The CDR3 consists of 12 residues. In germline, CDR1 is MDHEN, CDR2 SYDVKM. The CDR3 DNA reads TGTGCCAGCAGTATGGAGGGGGCCCCCGGGACCTTC. Translation gives CASSMEGAPGTF.

Only one count was recorded for this clone. V and J are TRBV25-1 and TRBJ1-1; weak D call: TRBD1 (5 bases). CDR3 length equals 13 residues. Per the germline V gene, CDR1 is MGHDK and CDR2 is SYGVNS. The V end lost 5 bases, the J end lost 4 bases, and 11 bases lay between the germline ends. The CDR3 bases are TGTGCCAGCAGTCTGAGGGACTTCACTGAAGCTTTCTTT. It translates to CASSLRDFTEAFF.

The chain joins TRBV15 to TRBJ2-2, with 8 bases identical to TRBD2. Looked up from germline, CDR1 is LNHNV and CDR2 is YYDKDF (reference sequence). This CDR3 is built from 16 residues. After removal of 0 bases from V and 4 bases from J, the junction contained 4 bases not matched to a gene. CDR3 nucleotides: TGTGCCACCAGCAGAGAAAGCGGGAGTGGCACCGGGGAGCTGTTTTTT. It translates to CATSRESGSGTGELFF.

This clone appeared once. This chain uses TRBV27 with TRBJ2-2; 9 bases line up with TRBD2. The CDR3 loop spans 16 amino acids. In germline, CDR1 is MNHEY, CDR2 SMNVEV (reference sequence). V lost 2 bases to trimming and J lost 4 bases; unmatched junction nucleotides: 5. The CDR3 nucleotides read TGTGCCAGCAGTTTAAAGGCGGGAGGGACCACCGGGGAGCTGTTTTTT. This codes for CASSLKAGGTTGELFF.

Turning to this clone: Other DNA sequences in this sample translate to the same CDR3. This sequence joins TRBV5-1 and TRBJ2-7; 8 bases match TRBD2. Per the germline V gene, CDR1 is SGHRS and CDR2 is YFSETQ. CDR3 length: 15 amino acids. V shed 0 bases and J 4 bases; nucleotides not matched to a gene: 6. The CDR3: CASSLEGLVYYEQYF. The CDR3, as DNA: TGCGCCAGCAGCTTGGAGGGACTAGTTTATTACGAGCAGTACTTC.

The chain recombines TRBV19 with TRBJ2-3; the D gene is possibly TRBD2 (7 bases). The CDR3 totals 15 residues. Trimming left V 3 bases short and J 6 bases short, with 16 bases between. Germline assignment: CDR1 LNHDA and CDR2 SQIVND (reference sequence). The CDR3 sequence: CASSIGGGRADTQYF. CDR3 sequence (DNA): TGTGCCAGTAGTATTGGAGGGGGGAGGGCGGATACGCAGTATTTT.

This CDR3 is CASSHSGREDNGELFF. CDR3 sequence (DNA): TGTGCCAGCAGCCATTCGGGGCGGGAGGATAACGGGGAGCTGTTTTTT. The V gene is TRBV7-3, the J gene TRBJ2-2; TRBD2 agrees at 8 bases. V trimming: 5 bases; J trimming: 7 bases; junction bases outside the gene matches: 12. This CDR3 comprises 16 residues. From germline, CDR1 is SGHTA and CDR2 FQGTGA.

The chain recombines TRBV27 with TRBJ2-7; 7 bases match TRBD1. Germline CDR1 and CDR2: MNHEY and SMNVEV (reference sequence). This CDR3 has 16 amino acids. J was trimmed by 7 bases and V by 5 bases; bases with no gene match: 17. The CDR3 here is CASSIQRQGSKGEQYF. The CDR3 DNA follows: TGTGCCAGCAGTATCCAACGACAGGGTTCGAAGGGGGAGCAGTACTTC.

V gene TRBV6-6 combines with J gene TRBJ2-5; D may be TRBD1 (6 bases). CDR3 length equals 14 residues. V lost 0 bases and J 4 bases, leaving 9 bases between the germline ends. Germline assignment: CDR1 MNHNY and CDR2 SVGAGI (reference sequence). The CDR3 bases are TGTGCCAGCAGTTACTCGGGGGCGCGAGAGACCCAGTACTTC. Translation gives CASSYSGARETQYF.

The chain is built from TRBV10-3 and TRBJ2-1; the D is unclear. The CDR3 has 14 residues. Germline assignment: CDR1 ENHRY and CDR2 SYGVKD. V was clipped by 6 bases and J by 5 bases, with 14 bases between them. The chain's CDR3 is CAIRGDENNNEQFF. The CDR3 DNA reads as TGTGCCATCAGAGGAGACGAAAATAACAATGAGCAGTTCTTC.

This rearrangement joins TRBV19 to TRBJ1-5; D call uncertain. CDR1 LNHDA and CDR2 SQIVND come from the germline V gene (reference sequence). The CDR3 has 15 amino acids. Trimming shortened V by 5 bases and J by 4 bases, and 15 bases separated the two germline ends. As DNA, the CDR3 is TGTGCCAGTAGTCCCTCCGTCCCCCTAAATCAGCCCCAGCATTTT. Translated: CASSPSVPLNQPQHF. Full variable domain (remainder filled in from reference TRBV19 and TRBJ1-5): DGGITQSPKYLFRKEGQNVTLSCEQNLNHDAMYWYRQDPGQGLRLIYYSQIVNDFQKGDIAEGYSVSREKKESFPLTVTSAQKNPTAFYLCASSPSVPLNQPQHFGDGTRLSIL.

CDR3 bases: TGTGCCAGCAGCGCCCGGGACAGGGAGTTCGAGCCCCAGCATTTT. Residues: CASSARDREFEPQHF. The chain carries TRBV7-6 and TRBJ1-5; 9 nucleotides match TRBD1. The CDR3 runs 15 residues. Germline CDR1 reads SGHVS; CDR2 reads FNYEAQ. J gave up 8 bases and V 5 bases, and 10 bases lay outside the gene matches.

V gene TRBV7-2 combines with J gene TRBJ1-5; TRBD1 aligns across 10 bases. The junction had 3 bases not matched to a gene; V was cut back by 3 bases and J by 7 bases. The CDR3 covers 14 residues. Germline loops: CDR1 SGHTA, CDR2 FQGNSA. The CDR3 region has the DNA TGTGCCAGCAGCTTCCGGGACAGGGGACAGCCCCAGCATTTT. It is translated as CASSFRDRGQPQHF.

The chain recombines TRBV6-1 with TRBJ2-7; tentative D call: TRBD2 (5 bases). V lost 10 bases to trimming and J lost 6 bases, with 16 bases between them. The germline V gene has CDR1 MNHNS and CDR2 SASEGT. This CDR3 spans 12 amino acids. Here the CDR3 DNA reads TGTGCCATTCCACTCGGAGGAGGCGAGCAGTACTTC. It is translated as CAIPLGGGEQYF.

V gene TRBV11-3 combines with J gene TRBJ2-4, with 8 bases lining up with TRBD2. V lost 3 bases to trimming and J lost 4 bases; unmatched junction nucleotides: 2. Germline V lookup: CDR1 SGHNT, CDR2 YENEEA. This CDR3 is 14 amino acids long. CDR3 coding DNA: TGTGCCAGCAGCTTCGCGGGAGGTAAAAACATTCAGTACTTC. Its protein product is CASSFAGGKNIQYF. Looking up the rest from reference TRBV11-3 and TRBJ2-4 gives the full variable domain: EAGVVQSPRYKIIEKKQPVAFWCNPISGHNTLYWYLQNLGQGPELLIRYENEEAVDDSQLPKDRFSAERLKGVDSTLKIQPAELGDSAVYLCASSFAGGKNIQYFGAGTRLSVL.

V usage is TRBV11-2 and J usage is TRBJ2-5; maybe TRBD2 (6 bases). CDR1 and CDR2 (germline): SGHAT, FQNNGV. The CDR3 loop spans 15 amino acids. V shed 5 bases and J shed 5 bases, with 18 bases lying between them. The CDR3 bases are TGTGCCAGCAGCCTTAATCGGGACTCTTCTGAGACCCAGTACTTC. This gives the protein CASSLNRDSSETQYF. Full variable domain (remainder filled in from reference TRBV11-2 and TRBJ2-5): EAGVAQSPRYKIIEKRQSVAFWCNPISGHATLYWYQQILGQGPKLLIQFQNNGVVDDSQLPKDRFSAERLKGVDSTLKIQPAKLEDSAVYLCASSLNRDSSETQYFGPGTRLLVL.

V and J are TRBV6-1 and TRBJ1-1, with a tentative D call TRBD1 (6 bases). V was trimmed by 7 bases and J by 0 bases, leaving 15 bases between them. The CDR3 sequence is 15 residues long. CDR1 is MNHNS and CDR2 is SASEGT in the germline V gene. The CDR3 reads CASKALTGMNTEAFF. The CDR3 DNA reads as TGTGCCAGCAAAGCCCTGACAGGAATGAACACTGAAGCTTTCTTT.